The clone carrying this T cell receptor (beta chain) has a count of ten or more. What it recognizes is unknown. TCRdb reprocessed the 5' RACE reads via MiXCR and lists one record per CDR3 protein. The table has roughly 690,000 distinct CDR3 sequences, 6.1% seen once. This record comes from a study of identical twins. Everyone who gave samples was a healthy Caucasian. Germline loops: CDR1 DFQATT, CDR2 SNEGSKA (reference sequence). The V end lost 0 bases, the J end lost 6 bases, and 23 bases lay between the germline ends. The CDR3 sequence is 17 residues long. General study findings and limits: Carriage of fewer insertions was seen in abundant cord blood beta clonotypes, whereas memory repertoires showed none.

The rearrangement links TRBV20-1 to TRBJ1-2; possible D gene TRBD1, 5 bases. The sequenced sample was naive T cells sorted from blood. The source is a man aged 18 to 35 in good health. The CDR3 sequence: CSARDLGEVRMEHGYTF. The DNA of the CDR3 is TGCAGTGCTAGAGATTTAGGGGAGGTGCGGATGGAGCATGGCTACACCTTC.